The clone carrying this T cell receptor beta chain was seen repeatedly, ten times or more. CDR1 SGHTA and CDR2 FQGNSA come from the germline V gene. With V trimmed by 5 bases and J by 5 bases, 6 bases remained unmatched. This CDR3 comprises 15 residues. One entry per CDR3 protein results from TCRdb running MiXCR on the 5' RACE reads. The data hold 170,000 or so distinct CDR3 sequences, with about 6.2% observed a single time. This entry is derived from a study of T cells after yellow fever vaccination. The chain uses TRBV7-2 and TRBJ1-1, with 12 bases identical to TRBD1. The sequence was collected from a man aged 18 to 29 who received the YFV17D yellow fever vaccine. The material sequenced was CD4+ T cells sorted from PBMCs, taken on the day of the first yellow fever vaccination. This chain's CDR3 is CASSMGQGAGTEAFF. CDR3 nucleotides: TGTGCCAGCAGCATGGGACAGGGGGCCGGAACTGAAGCTTTCTTT.